Sequencing of this T cell receptor (beta chain) was carried out in a study of T cells in Graves' hyperthyroidism and ophthalmopathy. Template material for amplifying TCR beta CDR3 regions consisted of RNA transcripts. With the HTBI primer set, the TCR CDR3 went through a first round of RT-PCR. TCRdb passed the multiplex PCR reads through MiXCR, listing each CDR3 protein once. The data contain 750,000 to 950,000 distinct CDR3 sequences, 38% of them singletons. Unmatched junction bases numbered 12, after V lost 1 base and J lost 7 bases. In germline, CDR1 is LNHNV, CDR2 YYDKDF (reference sequence). The CDR3 runs 16 residues.

This clonotype was obtained from a man aged 18 to 35 with Graves' hyperthyroidism. The V and J genes are TRBV15 and TRBJ2-7, with TRBD2 identical over 8 bases. Sequences were obtained from blood. CDR3 sequence reads: CATSRGETGGPGEQYF. CDR3 nucleotides: TGTGCCACCAGCAGAGGTGAAACGGGAGGGCCTGGGGAGCAGTACTTC.